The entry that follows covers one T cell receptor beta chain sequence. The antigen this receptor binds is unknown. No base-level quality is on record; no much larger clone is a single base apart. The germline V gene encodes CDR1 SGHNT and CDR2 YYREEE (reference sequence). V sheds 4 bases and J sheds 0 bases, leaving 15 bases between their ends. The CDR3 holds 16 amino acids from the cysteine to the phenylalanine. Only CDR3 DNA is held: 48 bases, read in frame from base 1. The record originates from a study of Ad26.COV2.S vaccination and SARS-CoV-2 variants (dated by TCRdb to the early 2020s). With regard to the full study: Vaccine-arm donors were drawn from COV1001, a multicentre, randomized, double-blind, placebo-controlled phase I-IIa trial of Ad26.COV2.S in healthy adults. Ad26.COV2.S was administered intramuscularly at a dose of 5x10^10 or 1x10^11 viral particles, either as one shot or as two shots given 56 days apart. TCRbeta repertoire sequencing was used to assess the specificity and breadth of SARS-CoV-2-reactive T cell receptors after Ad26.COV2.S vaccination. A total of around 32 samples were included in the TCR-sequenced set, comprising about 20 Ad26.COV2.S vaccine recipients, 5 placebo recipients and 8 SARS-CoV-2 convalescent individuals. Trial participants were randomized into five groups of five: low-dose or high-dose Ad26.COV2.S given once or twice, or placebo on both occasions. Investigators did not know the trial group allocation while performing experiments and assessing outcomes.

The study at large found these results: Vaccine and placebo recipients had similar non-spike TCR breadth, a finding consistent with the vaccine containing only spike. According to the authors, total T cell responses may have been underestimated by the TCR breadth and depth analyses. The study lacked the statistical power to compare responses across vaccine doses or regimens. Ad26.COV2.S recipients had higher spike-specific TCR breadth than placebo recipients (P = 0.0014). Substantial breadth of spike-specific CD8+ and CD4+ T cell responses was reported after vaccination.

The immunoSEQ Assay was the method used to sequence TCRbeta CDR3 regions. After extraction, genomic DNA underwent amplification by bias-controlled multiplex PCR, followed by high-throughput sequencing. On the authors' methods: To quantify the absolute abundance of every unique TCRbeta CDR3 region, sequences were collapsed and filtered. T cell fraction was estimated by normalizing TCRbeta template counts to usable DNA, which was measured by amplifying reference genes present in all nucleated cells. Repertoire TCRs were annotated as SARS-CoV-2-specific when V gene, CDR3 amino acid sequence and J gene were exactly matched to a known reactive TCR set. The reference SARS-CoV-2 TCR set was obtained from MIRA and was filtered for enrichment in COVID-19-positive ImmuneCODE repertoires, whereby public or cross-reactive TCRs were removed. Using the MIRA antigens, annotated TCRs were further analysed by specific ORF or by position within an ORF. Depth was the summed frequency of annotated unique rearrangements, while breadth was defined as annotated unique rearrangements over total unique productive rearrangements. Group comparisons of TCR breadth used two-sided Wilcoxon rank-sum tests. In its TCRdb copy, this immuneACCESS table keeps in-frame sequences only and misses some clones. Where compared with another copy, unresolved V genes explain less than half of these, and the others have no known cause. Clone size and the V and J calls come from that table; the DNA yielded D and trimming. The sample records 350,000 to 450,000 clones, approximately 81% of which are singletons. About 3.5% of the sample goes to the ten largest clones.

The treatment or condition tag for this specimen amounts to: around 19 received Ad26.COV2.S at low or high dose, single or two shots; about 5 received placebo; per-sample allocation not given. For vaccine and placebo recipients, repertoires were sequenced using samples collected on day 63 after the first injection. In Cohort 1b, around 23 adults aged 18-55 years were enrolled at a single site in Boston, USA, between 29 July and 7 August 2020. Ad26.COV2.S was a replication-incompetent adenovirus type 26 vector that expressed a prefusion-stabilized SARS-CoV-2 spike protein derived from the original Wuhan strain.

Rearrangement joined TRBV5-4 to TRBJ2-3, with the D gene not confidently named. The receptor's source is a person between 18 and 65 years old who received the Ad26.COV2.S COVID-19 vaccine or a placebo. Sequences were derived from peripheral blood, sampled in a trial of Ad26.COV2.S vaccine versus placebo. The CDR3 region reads CASSPAKTASTDTQYF. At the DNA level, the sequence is TGTGCCAGCAGCCCGGCGAAGACGGCTAGCACAGATACGCAGTATTTT. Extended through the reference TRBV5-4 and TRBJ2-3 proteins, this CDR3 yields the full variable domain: ETGVTQSPTHLIKTRGQQVTLRCSSQSGHNTVSWYQQALGQGPQFIFQYYREEENGRGNFPPRFSGLQFPNYSSELNVNALELDDSALYLCASSPAKTASTDTQYFGPGTRLTVL.